Here is one T cell receptor (beta chain) with its context. Its specificity is unknown. This entry is derived from a study of tumor-infiltrating lymphocytes in primary liver carcinoma. Findings and caveats of the study: Only about 7-25% of top clones occurred in every one of the five tumor regions.

Synthesis of TCR beta cDNA was carried out from 500 ng total RNA with a constant-region primer. Generation of the TCR beta libraries relied on three nested multiplex PCR rounds using slightly modified ARM-PCR. Each of the first two PCR rounds ran nine to ten cycles with TRBV1-TRBV30 forward and C-beta reverse primers. TCRdb processed the multiplex PCR reads anew with MiXCR; each CDR3 protein has one entry. The data contain fewer than 30,000 distinct CDR3 sequences, 78% of them singletons. Total RNA and DNA came together from about 19-30 mg of bulk tissue without cell sorting. V was cut by 7 bases and J by 7 bases, with 26 bases left in between. Germline assignment: CDR1 MNHEY and CDR2 SVGEGT. This CDR3 contains 17 residues.

The receptor was isolated from a man aged 35 to 55 with primary liver carcinoma and hepatitis B virus infection. Sequenced material: liver tumor tissue from sampling region 3. Subset specified: tumor region T3, left-lateral pole. The chain recombines TRBV6-2 or TRBV6-3 with TRBJ2-1; D possibly corresponds to TRBD2 (6 bases). The CDR3 DNA follows: TGTGCCAGCACGGGCGTGCTGGAGGGCCTAAGGGGAAATGAGCAGTTCTTC. Its translation is CASTGVLEGLRGNEQFF.